Following are 3 T cell receptor beta chains from one sample sequenced in a study of cytomegalovirus exposure and HLA in healthy donors (dated by TCRdb to 2016 to 2017). Library construction relied on the immunoSEQ multiplex PCR assay. For the multiplex PCR, a mixture combining 60 forward primers for TCR Vbeta segments and 13 reverse primers for TCR Jbeta segments was used. As stored in TCRdb, this immuneACCESS dataset retains in-frame rearrangements with V and J assigned. A fraction of the clones does not appear; measured against another copy, unresolved V genes explain less than half of the discrepancy, and the remainder lacks a known reason. The table for this sample lists some 97,000 clones; approximately 68% of them were counted only once. The top ten hold about 4.5% of the sample. The sequencing input was PBMCs. The receptors stem from a woman in her late teens or twenties in good health and CMV-seropositive.

This chain connects TRBV6-1 to TRBJ2-3, with a weak D call TRBD2 (7 bases). Germline lookup yields CDR1 MNHNS and CDR2 SASEGT. The CDR3 is 15 residues long. Between the trimmed V and J ends, which lost 11 bases and 9 bases, there was a span of 27 bases. The DNA for the CDR3 is TGTGCCGGAGTCTCGGGGGGCGAAGCATGGGGGACGCAGTATTTT. Protein: CAGVSGGEAWGTQYF.

Only one count was recorded for this clone. The gene calls are TRBV19 and TRBJ1-1; no firm D call. Germline lookup yields CDR1 LNHDA and CDR2 SQIVND (reference sequence). This CDR3 has 14 residues. V was trimmed by 3 bases and J by 3 bases, leaving 11 bases between them. The CDR3 DNA is TGTGCCAGTAGTATGTCCAGAGGTTACACTGAAGCTTTCTTT. Protein product: CASSMSRGYTEAFF.

The V and J genes are TRBV19 and TRBJ2-5, with 11 bases aligning to TRBD2. Germline V gene lookup returns CDR1 LNHDA and CDR2 SQIVND (reference sequence). This CDR3 is built from 15 residues. The junction had 3 bases not matched to a gene; V was cut back by 1 base and J by 5 bases. The CDR3 reads CASSIGLAGPETQYF. The DNA of the CDR3 is TGTGCCAGTAGTATAGGACTAGCGGGACCCGAGACCCAGTACTTC.